Sequencing of this T cell receptor (beta chain) was carried out in a study of cytomegalovirus exposure and HLA in healthy donors. CDR1 SGDLS and CDR2 YYNGEE come from the germline V gene. Trimming cost V 0 bases and J 0 bases, with 7 bases left between them. The CDR3 has 14 amino acids. Worth noting for this clone: Different DNA sequences within this sample yield the same CDR3.

The study ran its PCR with 60 Vbeta and 13 Jbeta primers. The assay was immunoSEQ multiplex PCR, and TCRdb's table has in-frame clones only and misses some. This table holds about 85,000 clones, 60% to 85% found once. This chain links TRBV9 with TRBJ2-7; D remains unclear. This sequence was found in a boy aged 5 to 17 in good health and CMV-seronegative. Sequences were obtained from PBMCs. DNA for the CDR3: TGTGCCAGCAGCGTAGACCCGGGCTCCTACGAGCAGTACTTC. It yields the protein CASSVDPGSYEQYF.